The 27 T cell receptor beta chains below come from one sample, sequenced in a study of somatic mutations in cytotoxic T cells in rheumatoid arthritis. Method: immunoSEQ multiplex PCR; TCRdb's copy keeps in-frame clones and lacks some. The sample consists of 10,000 or so clones, 60% to 80% of them appearing once. Sequenced input: CD8+ T cells sorted from blood. All receptors come from an adult with rheumatoid arthritis.

V and J are TRBV6-1 and TRBJ2-3, with D unresolved. CDR1 is MNHNS and CDR2 is SASEGT in the germline V gene. V gave up 7 bases and J gave up 0 bases, with 11 bases separating them. The CDR3 has 14 residues. This chain's CDR3 is CASTTWFSTDTQYF. The DNA for the CDR3 is TGTGCCAGCACCACGTGGTTTAGCACAGATACGCAGTATTTT.

The chain employs TRBV9 and TRBJ1-2; 9 bases fit TRBD1. CDR1 is SGDLS, CDR2 YYNGEE, per germline. V shed 0 bases and J 6 bases; nucleotides not matched to a gene: 3. The CDR3 is made up of 14 amino acids. CDR3: CASSVGDRVDGYTF. CDR3 sequence (DNA): TGTGCCAGCAGCGTAGGGGACAGGGTCGATGGCTACACCTTC.

The chain employs TRBV28 and TRBJ2-5; D unclear. V was trimmed by 3 bases and J by 3 bases, leaving 14 bases between them. Germline CDR1 is MDHEN and CDR2 is SYDVKM. The CDR3 loop spans 15 amino acids. The CDR3 protein is CASSFLRTSKETQYF. CDR3 nucleotide sequence: TGTGCCAGCAGTTTTCTGAGGACCTCGAAAGAGACCCAGTACTTC.

This clone was counted only a few times. The chain recombines TRBV6-4 with TRBJ1-1, with 10 bases matching TRBD1. V dropped 3 bases and J dropped 4; count of bases not matched to a gene: 5. CDR1 and CDR2 (germline): MRHNA, SNTAGT. The CDR3 sequence is 15 residues long. CDR3 sequence (DNA): TGTGCCAGCAGTGAATCCGGGACAGGGGCCACTGAAGCTTTCTTT. Translating it yields CASSESGTGATEAFF.

V gene TRBV6-6 combines with J gene TRBJ1-1; a weak D match, TRBD1 (5 bases). The length of the CDR3 is 14 residues. V was pared by 2 bases and J by 5 bases, with 12 bases between. Germline V gene lookup returns CDR1 MNHNY and CDR2 SVGAGI (reference sequence). The CDR3 sequence: CASSYPGGGTEAFF. Written as DNA, the CDR3 is TGTGCCAGCAGTTACCCTGGTGGGGGAACTGAAGCTTTCTTT.

This clone came up once. The CDR3: CASINPSDQDNYGYTF. Here the CDR3 DNA reads TGTGCCAGCATAAACCCCTCCGATCAAGATAACTATGGCTACACCTTC. The chain recombines TRBV13 with TRBJ1-2, with D hard to call. V was pared by 7 bases and J by 1 base, with 19 bases between. There are 16 residues in the CDR3. Germline V CDR1 and CDR2: PRHDT, FYEKMQ (reference sequence).

V is TRBV9 and J is TRBJ1-5; 9 nucleotides match TRBD1. Per germline, CDR1 SGDLS and CDR2 YYNGEE. CDR3 size: 15 residues. Trimming at V came to 3 bases and at J to 1 base, leaving 2 bases not matched to a gene. The CDR3 bases are TGTGCCAGCAGCGGGGGGACAGGGAGCAATCAGCCCCAGCATTTT. Its protein is CASSGGTGSNQPQHF.

This rearrangement joins TRBV28 to TRBJ2-2, with D possibly matching TRBD2 (5 bases). The CDR3 covers 14 residues. In germline, CDR1 is MDHEN, CDR2 SYDVKM. Deletions cut 10 bases from V and 3 bases from J, with 15 bases between. Here the CDR3 reads CATSGYRDTGELFF. As DNA, the CDR3 is TGTGCCACCTCGGGGTATAGGGACACCGGGGAGCTGTTTTTT.

The chain joins TRBV28 to TRBJ2-5; a weak D match, TRBD2 (6 bases). The DNA end is more similar to TRBJ2-7, so the J call may be wrong. CDR1 and CDR2 (germline): MDHEN, SYDVKM. The CDR3 is 17 amino acids. This CDR3 is CASSSSTWGTYSYEQYF. The CDR3 DNA reads TGTGCCAGCAGTTCCTCCACGTGGGGGACTTACTCCTACGAGCAGTACTTC.

The genes are TRBV10-3 and TRBJ2-3; D ambiguous. The germline CDR1 and CDR2 sequences are ENHRY and SYGVKD. Trimming shortened V by 9 bases and J by 1 base, and 14 bases separated the two germline ends. This CDR3 region has 14 residues. This chain's CDR3 is CAIRVSRGTDTQYF. CDR3 DNA sequence: TGTGCCATTAGGGTATCAAGGGGCACAGATACGCAGTATTTT.

This clone was observed a single time. The chain recombines TRBV10-3 with TRBJ2-7; possible D gene TRBD1, 5 bases. The CDR3 covers 15 residues. CDR1 ENHRY and CDR2 SYGVKD come from the germline V gene. Deletions cut 6 bases from V and 1 base from J, with 16 bases between. The CDR3 spells CAISGSQVGSYEQYF. The CDR3 DNA is TGTGCCATCAGCGGTTCACAGGTGGGGTCCTACGAGCAGTACTTC.

V is TRBV4-3 and J is TRBJ2-2, with D tentatively TRBD2 (6 bases). Trimming took off 3 bases at V and 8 bases at J, with 16 bases between the two ends. Germline lookup yields CDR1 LGHNA and CDR2 YSLEER. This CDR3 has 15 amino acids. The CDR3 region has the DNA TGCGCCAGCAGCCAGTCCGGGACTGTGTTGGGGGAGCTGTTTTTT. This codes for CASSQSGTVLGELFF.

The rearrangement links TRBV11-1 to TRBJ2-5, with 7 bases aligning to TRBD1. Germline V gene sequence: CDR1 SGHAT, CDR2 FQDESV (reference sequence). J was trimmed by 0 bases and V by 4 bases; bases with no gene match: 2. CDR3 length: 14 amino acids. In DNA, the CDR3 is TGTGCCAGCAGCTCGACAGGGTACCAAGAGACCCAGTACTTC. As protein: CASSSTGYQETQYF.

The chain uses TRBV5-4 and TRBJ2-7; 9 nucleotides agree with TRBD1. The CDR3 extends over 13 amino acids. Germline CDR1 SGHNT, CDR2 YYREEE (reference sequence). The junction had 0 bases not matched to a gene; V was cut back by 5 bases and J by 0 bases. The CDR3 loop is CASRTGGSYEQYF. DNA for the CDR3: TGTGCCAGCAGGACAGGGGGCTCCTACGAGCAGTACTTC. The entire variable domain, with the rest obtained from reference TRBV5-4 and TRBJ2-7, is as follows: ETGVTQSPTHLIKTRGQQVTLRCSSQSGHNTVSWYQQALGQGPQFIFQYYREEENGRGNFPPRFSGLQFPNYSSELNVNALELDDSALYLCASRTGGSYEQYFGPGTRLTVT.

This clone was observed a handful of times. The genes are TRBV4-2 and TRBJ1-3; TRBD1 is a possible D gene (5 bases). Trimming removed 1 base at V and 4 bases at J, with 11 bases between. The CDR3 is 15 amino acids. The V gene's germline CDR1 is LGHNA and CDR2 YNFKEQ. The CDR3 protein is CASSQGPGTGNTIYF. The CDR3 DNA sequence: TGTGCCAGCAGCCAAGGCCCGGGGACGGGAAACACCATATATTTT.

The gene calls are TRBV7-3 and TRBJ1-4; D is uncertain. Germline-derived CDR1 and CDR2 are SGHTA and FQGTGA. V was clipped by 4 bases and J by 4 bases, with 13 bases between them. The CDR3 runs 15 residues. Written as DNA, the CDR3 is TGTGCCAGCAGCTACCAGACGGAATGTAATGAAAAACTGTTTTTT. Protein: CASSYQTECNEKLFF. The whole variable domain, filled in from reference TRBV7-3 and TRBJ1-4, reads GAGVSQTPSNKVTEKGKYVELRCDPISGHTALYWYRQSLGQGPEFLIYFQGTGAADDSGLPNDRFFAVRPEGSVSTLKIQRTERGDSAVYLCASSYQTECNEKLFFGSGTQLSVL.

This chain uses TRBV4-2 with TRBJ1-1; the D is unclear. CDR1 LGHNA and CDR2 YNFKEQ come from the germline V gene. Trimming took off 1 base at V and 4 bases at J, with 10 bases between the two ends. The CDR3 is 14 residues long. The CDR3 DNA reads TGTGCCAGCAGCCAAGGGGGTTCGGCCACTGAAGCTTTCTTT. It codes for CASSQGGSATEAFF.

The chain employs TRBV15 and TRBJ1-5; D perhaps matches TRBD1 (6 bases). The CDR3 loop spans 15 amino acids. CDR1 LNHNV and CDR2 YYDKDF come from the germline V gene (reference sequence). V gave up 0 bases and J gave up 4 bases, with 10 bases separating them. The CDR3 DNA is TGTGCCACCAGCAGAGAGATCACAGGGAATCAGCCCCAGCATTTT. Its translation is CATSREITGNQPQHF.

The genes are TRBV6-1 and TRBJ1-1; D remains unclear. Germline CDR1 and CDR2: MNHNS and SASEGT. V was cut by 0 bases and J by 1 base, with 9 bases left in between. The CDR3 consists of 15 residues. CDR3 loop: CASSEAQARNTEAFF. The CDR3 coding sequence is TGTGCCAGCAGTGAAGCTCAGGCGAGGAACACTGAAGCTTTCTTT.

This clone was seen more than once but under ten times. The chain joins TRBV19 to TRBJ1-2; D might be TRBD1 (6 bases). Trimming shortened V by 8 bases and J by 4 bases, and 20 bases separated the two germline ends. Per germline, CDR1 LNHDA and CDR2 SQIVND (reference sequence). The CDR3 runs 15 residues. CDR3 region: CASSIRGVPLYGYTF. The CDR3 DNA is TGTGCCAGTTCCATCAGGGGCGTTCCTCTCTATGGCTACACCTTC.

This rearrangement joins TRBV29-1 to TRBJ2-7; TRBD1 aligns across 9 bases. Germline V gene data show CDR1 as SQVTM and CDR2 as ANQGSEA. V lost 4 bases and J lost 2; bases outside the gene matches: 6. There are 14 residues in the CDR3. This CDR3 is CSVVSGQGTYEQYF. The CDR3 nucleotides read TGCAGCGTTGTTTCGGGACAGGGAACCTACGAGCAGTACTTC.

The chain joins TRBV11-2 to TRBJ1-2, with D unresolved. CDR1 is SGHAT and CDR2 is FQNNGV in the germline V gene. V was pared by 3 bases and J by 8 bases, with 19 bases between. CDR3 length equals 15 residues. The CDR3 region has the DNA TGTGCCAGCAGCTTCCAAGTCGGGCTAAGGGCAGGCTACACCTTC. Protein product: CASSFQVGLRAGYTF.

The rearrangement joins TRBV9 to TRBJ2-7; 12 bases match TRBD1. Germline loops: CDR1 SGDLS, CDR2 YYNGEE. V lost 2 bases and J lost 2; bases outside the gene matches: 2. The CDR3 extends over 15 amino acids. In nucleotides, the CDR3 is TGTGCCAGCAGCGTGGGGACAGGGGGCCCCTACGAGCAGTACTTC. Protein sequence: CASSVGTGGPYEQYF.

This sequence joins TRBV28 and TRBJ2-7, with 8 positions matching TRBD1. Germline V gene data show CDR1 as MDHEN and CDR2 as SYDVKM. V shed 4 bases and J 1 base; nucleotides not matched to a gene: 12. The CDR3 totals 17 residues. CDR3 in amino acids: CASSSVRFDRGSYEQYF. Here the CDR3 DNA reads TGTGCCAGCAGTTCGGTACGATTTGACAGGGGATCCTACGAGCAGTACTTC.

The chain recombines TRBV19 with TRBJ1-5; D unclear. This CDR3 comprises 11 residues. V lost 8 bases, J lost 2 bases, and 4 bases lay in between. CDR1 and CDR2 from the germline V gene are LNHDA and SQIVND (reference sequence). CDR3 protein: CASGGNQPQHF. The CDR3 coding sequence is TGTGCCAGTGGGGGCAATCAGCCCCAGCATTTT.

The chain couples TRBV7-9 to TRBJ2-7; D gene unclear. Germline V gives CDR1 SEHNR, CDR2 FQNEAQ (reference sequence). This CDR3 has 13 amino acids. V dropped 5 bases and J dropped 5 bases, with 13 bases sitting between them. CDR3 in amino acids: CASSHSGGHEQYF. The CDR3 bases are TGTGCCAGCAGCCATTCAGGTGGACACGAGCAGTACTTC.

J is TRBJ1-4 and V is TRBV7-6; 7 bases line up with TRBD1. The length of the CDR3 is 15 residues. Trimming at V came to 3 bases and at J to 7 bases, leaving 8 bases not matched to a gene. The germline CDR1 and CDR2 sequences are SGHVS and FNYEAQ. CDR3 loop: CASSFDRVRSEKLFF. The CDR3, as DNA: TGTGCCAGCAGCTTTGACAGGGTAAGGAGTGAAAAACTGTTTTTT. The complete variable domain, with remaining parts taken from reference TRBV7-6 and TRBJ1-4, reads GAGVSQSPRYKVTKRGQDVALRCDPISGHVSLYWYRQALGQGPEFLTYFNYEAQQDKSGLPNDRFSAERPEGSISTLTIQRTEQRDSAMYRCASSFDRVRSEKLFFGSGTQLSVL.